Shown below are 21 T cell receptor beta chains from a single sample sequenced in a study of blood T cells in healthy people across ages. Using a J-beta primer mix together with a sample-barcoded 5' primer, a second PCR was run for roughly 6 to 11 cycles. TCRdb processed the 5' RACE reads anew with MiXCR; each CDR3 protein has one entry. The sample records some 790,000 distinct CDR3 sequences, roughly 26% being singletons. Sequencing used blood. The receptors derive from a woman of 80 years or more in good health.

The rearrangement joins TRBV2 to TRBJ2-5, with D hard to call. The V end lost 2 bases, the J end lost 4 bases, and 5 bases lay between the germline ends. From germline, CDR1 is SNHLY and CDR2 FYNNEI. The CDR3 is made up of 12 amino acids. The CDR3 here is CASSETGETQYF. The CDR3 nucleotides read TGTGCCAGCAGTGAAACGGGAGAGACCCAGTACTTC.

Comments on this clonotype: One end of the junction fails to match germline, which may point to a read error. The DNA for the CDR3 is TGTGCTAGCAGCTTGGTACACTCGAACACCGGGGAGCTGTTTTTT. Its translation is CASSLVHSNTGELFF. The rearrangement links TRBV7-7 to TRBJ2-2, with no clear D. The length of the CDR3 is 15 residues. From germline, CDR1 is SSHAT and CDR2 FNYEAQ (reference sequence).

This chain joins TRBV27 and TRBJ1-6, with D maybe TRBD1 (5 bases). Trimming stripped 6 bases from V and 10 bases from J, with 13 bases between. Germline CDR1 is MNHEY and CDR2 is SMNVEV (reference sequence). This CDR3 region has 13 residues. CDR3 in amino acids: CASSMQGDSPLHF. For the CDR3, the DNA is TGTGCCAGCAGCATGCAGGGTGACTCACCCCTCCACTTT.

This clonotype was detected ten times or more. The chain is built from TRBV5-4 and TRBJ2-7; D uncertain. V lost 2 bases to trimming and J lost 2 bases, with 14 bases between them. The CDR3 is made up of 15 amino acids. CDR1 is SGHNT and CDR2 is YYREEE in the germline V gene (reference sequence). The CDR3 reads CASSFTGSQAYEQYF. The CDR3 region has the DNA TGTGCCAGCAGCTTCACCGGGTCCCAGGCCTACGAGCAGTACTTC.

The chain combines TRBV4-1 with TRBJ2-4; 7 nucleotides match TRBD2. J gave up 0 bases and V 0 bases, and 8 bases lay outside the gene matches. The CDR3 is 18 residues long. Germline V lookup: CDR1 MGHRA, CDR2 YSYEKL. The CDR3, as DNA: TGCGCCAGCAGCCAAGATAGTGGGAGGGTTGGAGCCAAAAACATTCAGTACTTC. Amino acid sequence: CASSQDSGRVGAKNIQYF.

This clonotype was counted many times. This chain connects TRBV20-1 to TRBJ1-2; 7 nucleotides agree with TRBD1. The CDR3 sequence is 16 residues long. Germline assignment: CDR1 DFQATT and CDR2 SNEGSKA (reference sequence). V was pared by 0 bases and J by 0 bases, with 7 bases of the junction left unmatched. CDR3 in DNA: TGCAGTGCTAGAGAGCCGGGACAGCTAGCTAACTATGGCTACACCTTC. Its protein product is CSAREPGQLANYGYTF.

The V gene is TRBV4-2, the J gene TRBJ2-6; no reliable D call. Germline V gives CDR1 LGHNA, CDR2 YNFKEQ. V was trimmed by 0 bases and J by 0 bases, leaving 12 bases between them. CDR3 length: 18 amino acids. CDR3: CASSQDSPQSSGANVLTF. The DNA for the CDR3 is TGTGCCAGCAGCCAAGATTCCCCACAGAGCTCTGGGGCCAACGTCCTGACTTTC.

This clonotype appeared a few times. The rearrangement uses TRBV6-2 or TRBV6-3 and TRBJ1-5, with D tentatively TRBD1 (5 bases). V was shortened by 6 bases and J by 6 bases, with 12 bases between the two germline ends. Germline V lookup: CDR1 MNHEY, CDR2 SVGEGT. The CDR3 length is 13 residues. The CDR3 loop reads CASRPTDSQPQHF. CDR3 DNA: TGTGCCAGCAGACCGACAGATTCTCAGCCCCAGCATTTT.

With respect to this clonotype: This clone may be a read error of a much larger clone one base away. The J gene is TRBJ2-1, the V gene TRBV24-1, with 13 nucleotides matching TRBD2. CDR3 length equals 15 residues. Per germline, CDR1 KGHDR and CDR2 SFDVKD. V dropped 4 bases and J dropped 7; count of bases not matched to a gene: 3. The chain's CDR3 is CATSESGLAGNEQFF. DNA for the CDR3: TGTGCCACCAGTGAGTCGGGACTAGCGGGGAATGAGCAGTTCTTC.

The V call is TRBV12-3 or TRBV12-4, the J call TRBJ2-3; possibly TRBD2 for D (6 bases). V gave up 6 bases and J gave up 4 bases, with 17 bases separating them. The CDR3 consists of 15 residues. The CDR3 loop reads CASSQGARRADTQYF. In DNA, the CDR3 is TGTGCCAGCAGCCAAGGGGCCAGGAGGGCAGATACGCAGTATTTT.

The gene calls are TRBV7-9 and TRBJ2-2; either TRBD1 or TRBD2 may fit D (5 bases each). In germline, CDR1 is SEHNR, CDR2 FQNEAQ (reference sequence). This CDR3 comprises 14 residues. The V and J ends lost 4 bases and 6 bases respectively, with 12 bases between them. CDR3 nucleotide sequence: TGTGCCAGCAGCTCATTGGGGGAAGCCGGGGAGCTGTTTTTT. This codes for CASSSLGEAGELFF.

Note on this clonotype: This may come from a read error, since a much larger clone is one base off. J is TRBJ1-6 and V is TRBV20-1; possibly TRBD1 for D (6 bases). Trimming shortened V by 1 base and J by 7 bases, and 11 bases separated the two germline ends. The V gene's germline CDR1 is DFQATT and CDR2 SNEGSKA (reference sequence). This CDR3 has 14 residues. CDR3 sequence reads: CSARGDNLNSPLHF. In DNA, the CDR3 is TGCAGTGCTAGAGGGGACAACTTAAATTCACCCCTCCACTTT.

The sample holds many counts of this clonotype. The chain recombines TRBV12-3 or TRBV12-4 with TRBJ1-6; 7 nucleotides match TRBD1. CDR3 size: 13 residues. The V gene end was trimmed by 7 bases and the J gene end by 7 bases; junction bases not matched to a gene: 4. DNA for the CDR3: TGTGCCAGCACTGGGACAGAGAATTCACCCCTCCACTTT. It translates to CASTGTENSPLHF.

J is TRBJ2-1 and V is TRBV6-2 or TRBV6-3; D is unclear. The V gene lost 0 bases and the J gene lost 13 bases, with 10 bases spanning the gap. This CDR3 has 12 amino acids. The V gene's germline CDR1 is MNHEY and CDR2 SVGEGT. CDR3 protein: CASSYSIETQFF. The DNA of the CDR3 is TGTGCCAGCAGTTACTCGATCGAGACCCAGTTCTTC.

The chain has TRBV3-1 and TRBJ2-1; a weak D match, TRBD1 (5 bases). Germline CDR1 reads LGHDT; CDR2 reads YNNKEL (reference sequence). CDR3 length equals 13 residues. Trimming shortened V by 2 bases and J by 8 bases, and 10 bases separated the two germline ends. The CDR3 DNA follows: TGTGCCAGCAGCCAATTACAGGTCGATGAGCAGTTCTTC. Translated, it gives CASSQLQVDEQFF.

This clonotype was counted a few times. This chain uses TRBV18 with TRBJ1-6; 9 bases line up with TRBD1. Germline CDR1 reads KGHSH; CDR2 reads LQKENI. The trim removed 3 bases at V and 8 bases at J, leaving 8 bases unmatched. The CDR3 contains 16 residues. CDR3 DNA: TGTGCCAGCTCACCCGGACAGGGGCCCGGGGATTCACCCCTCCACTTT. As protein: CASSPGQGPGDSPLHF.

This clonotype was picked up many times. One end of the junction does not line up with germline, which may come from a read error. The rearrangement uses TRBV20-1 and TRBJ2-1, with D perhaps given as TRBD1 or TRBD2 (7 bases each). Germline V gene data show CDR1 as DFQATT and CDR2 as SNEGSKA (reference sequence). CDR3 length: 15 residues. The CDR3 is CSARAGTAYYNEQFF. DNA of the CDR3: TGCAGTGCAAGAGCGGGGACAGCCTACTACAATGAGCAGTTCTTC.

This clonotype was seen at least ten times. The V and J genes are TRBV20-1 and TRBJ2-5; TRBD1 aligns across 10 bases. CDR3 length: 16 residues. With V trimmed by 8 bases and J by 2 bases, 14 bases remained unmatched. Germline V lookup: CDR1 DFQATT, CDR2 SNEGSKA (reference sequence). DNA for the CDR3: TGCAGTCCGATCGTCGGGGACAGGGGAATTCAAGAGACCCAGTACTTC. It codes for CSPIVGDRGIQETQYF.

The rearrangement joins TRBV30 to TRBJ2-7; possibly TRBD2 for D (5 bases). Germline CDR1 and CDR2: GTSNPN and SVGIG (reference sequence). There are 12 residues in the CDR3. Trimming took 2 bases from V and 1 from J, leaving 6 bases between them. In nucleotides, the CDR3 is TGTGCCTGGAGTAGGGAGTCCTACGAGCAGTACTTC. Protein sequence: CAWSRESYEQYF.

On this clonotype itself: This may be a read error: a much more frequent sequence differs by one nucleotide. For the CDR3, the DNA is TGTGCCAGCTCACCAATGGAAGAAGAGCAGTACTTC. Translating it yields CASSPMEEEQYF. This chain uses TRBV18 with TRBJ2-5, with D unclear. Germline CDR1 and CDR2: KGHSH and LQKENI. Deletions cut 2 bases from V and 11 bases from J, with 12 bases between. The CDR3 covers 12 residues. The whole variable domain, remainder taken from reference TRBV18 and TRBJ2-5, is NAGVMQNPRHLVRRRGQEARLRCSPMKGHSHVYWYRQLPEEGLKFMVYLQKENIIDESGMPKERFSAEFPKEGPSILRIQQVVRGDSAAYFCASSPMEEEQYFGPGTRLLVL.

The rearrangement links TRBV7-9 to TRBJ2-7; 7 nucleotides align to TRBD2. The J segment lost 3 bases and the V segment lost 6 bases, leaving 11 bases of the junction unmatched. The CDR3 loop spans 15 amino acids. Germline CDR1 and CDR2: SEHNR and FQNEAQ (reference sequence). CDR3 residues: CASSSWRAGDYEQYF. DNA for the CDR3: TGTGCCAGCAGTTCATGGAGGGCGGGGGACTACGAGCAGTACTTC.